The entry below gives a single T cell receptor beta chain sequence along with its context. What it binds is not known. This CDR3 region has 16 residues. V lost 5 bases and J lost 0, with 13 bases in between. Germline lookup yields CDR1 KGHDR and CDR2 SFDVKD. This sample is drawn from a study of T-cell memory formation after mild COVID-19. Across the study: There were largely donor-specific TCR clusters. Findings of the study overall: CD4+ contracting clones were found mainly in CM and EM, and CD8+ ones in EMRA. Second-wave clones that peaked on day 37 lacked confirmed SARS-CoV-2 specificity.

A 5'RACE reaction primed in the constant segment made cDNA libraries of TCR alpha and TCR beta, and these carried sample barcodes and UMIs. TCRdb analysed the 5' RACE reads with MiXCR anew, one entry per CDR3 protein. The table shows 200,000 to 250,000 distinct CDR3 sequences, with roughly 30% occurring only once. The specimen sequenced was PBMCs or a T cell subset sorted from them (not recorded which). The chain recombines TRBV24-1 with TRBJ1-5; D possibly corresponds to TRBD1 (5 bases). This clonotype was obtained from an adult woman who had mild COVID-19 (a few samples of this study predate the infection). Cell type and time point are not known. The CDR3 nucleotides read TGTGCCACCAGTGGGAACCAGGGCGATAGCAATCAGCCCCAGCATTTT. Translated: CATSGNQGDSNQPQHF.